Below are 3 T cell receptor beta chains sequenced from a single sample in a study of OX40 agonist ivuxolimab in advanced cancers. Data came from immunoSEQ multiplex PCR; TCRdb stores just in-frame clones and leaves some out. The data hold roughly 50,000 clones, with approximately 86% observed a single time. This specimen consisted of CD4+ or CD8+ T cells sorted from blood, obtained in a trial of the OX40 agonist ivuxolimab. Receptors were obtained from an adult with an advanced solid tumor such as melanoma, head and neck, liver or kidney cancer.

This clone has only a few counts. The J gene is TRBJ1-5, the V gene TRBV7-9; 11 nucleotides line up with TRBD1. This CDR3 is built from 17 residues. V was pared by 6 bases and J by 4 bases, with 11 bases of the junction left unmatched. The germline V gene has CDR1 SEHNR and CDR2 FQNEAQ (reference sequence). CDR3 sequence reads: CASSWGQGVSGNQPQHF. The CDR3 DNA follows: TGTGCCAGCAGTTGGGGACAGGGGGTCTCAGGTAATCAGCCCCAGCATTTT. Together with reference TRBV7-9 and TRBJ1-5, the CDR3 gives the full variable domain: DTGVSQNPRHKITKRGQNVTFRCDPISEHNRLYWYRQTLGQGPEFLTYFQNEAQLEKSRLLSDRFSAERPKGSFSTLEIQRTEQGDSAMYLCASSWGQGVSGNQPQHFGDGTRLSIL.

This clone was counted a few times. The chain has TRBV2 and TRBJ1-1, with 8 bases identical to TRBD1. The CDR3 sequence is 15 residues long. Trimming at V came to 7 bases and at J to 1 base, leaving 8 bases not matched to a gene. Germline V lookup: CDR1 SNHLY, CDR2 FYNNEI. The CDR3 DNA reads as TGTGCCAGCAATAAAAGACAGGGGTCGAACACTGAAGCTTTCTTT. Protein sequence: CASNKRQGSNTEAFF.

The J gene is TRBJ2-3, the V gene TRBV4-1; D may be TRBD1 (5 bases). Germline V gene data show CDR1 as MGHRA and CDR2 as YSYEKL. Trimming removed 0 bases at V and 2 bases at J, with 12 bases between. CDR3 length equals 16 residues. The CDR3 loop reads CASSQDGDSLTDTQYF. Here the CDR3 DNA reads TGCGCCAGCAGCCAAGATGGAGACAGTCTCACAGATACGCAGTATTTT.